This TCR beta chain stems from a study of shared clonotypes between healthy human individuals. Overall study results and limits: Clonotypes shared by all four donors outscored non-shared clonotypes in generation probability.

The CDR3 runs 15 residues. V lost 5 bases, J lost 5 bases, and 18 bases lay in between. Germline loops: CDR1 SNHLY, CDR2 FYNNEI. Comment on this clone: Its specificity is not known.

The protocol was immunoSEQ multiplex PCR, while the TCRdb copy is restricted to in-frame clones and leaves out a portion. The table includes 2 million to 2.5 million clones, around 90% detected once. The J gene is TRBJ2-5, the V gene TRBV2, with D maybe TRBD2 (5 bases). Sample: naive CD4+ T cells from PBMCs. Documented subset: CD45RA+ positively selected. The TCR sequence derives from a man younger than 35 in good health. Some clones in this sample may be carry-over from other donors' samples. The CDR3 nucleotides are TGTGCCAGCAGTCCTAGAACCGGGGTGGTCGAGACCCAGTACTTC. This encodes CASSPRTGVVETQYF.